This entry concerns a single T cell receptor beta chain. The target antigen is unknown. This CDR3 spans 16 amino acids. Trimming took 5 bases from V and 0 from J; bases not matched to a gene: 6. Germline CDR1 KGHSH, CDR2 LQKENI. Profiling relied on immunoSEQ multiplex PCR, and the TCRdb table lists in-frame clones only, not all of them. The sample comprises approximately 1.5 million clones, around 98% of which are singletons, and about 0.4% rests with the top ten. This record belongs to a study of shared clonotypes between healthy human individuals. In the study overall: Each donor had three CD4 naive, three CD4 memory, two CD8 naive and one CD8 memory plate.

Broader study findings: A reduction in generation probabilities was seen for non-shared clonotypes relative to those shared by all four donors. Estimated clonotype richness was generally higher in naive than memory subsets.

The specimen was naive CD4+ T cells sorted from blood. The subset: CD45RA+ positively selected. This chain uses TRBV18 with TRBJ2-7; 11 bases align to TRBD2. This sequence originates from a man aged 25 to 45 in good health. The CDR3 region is CASSSGTSGDSYEQYF. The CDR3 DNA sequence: TGTGCCAGCTCATCCGGGACTAGCGGCGACTCCTACGAGCAGTACTTC.